This T cell receptor beta chain was recorded in a study of T-cell memory formation after mild COVID-19. Study findings and constraints: Most CD4+ clones that shrank were in CM and EM, while CD8+ ones turned up in EMRA.

From the 5' RACE reads, TCRdb called clonotypes with MiXCR, one entry per CDR3 protein. The sample shows some 320,000 distinct CDR3 sequences, more than 15% of them seen only once. With 5 bases removed from V and 0 bases from J, the gap between germline ends came to 8 bases. The CDR3 sequence is 15 residues long. Points on this clonotype: Its antigen is as yet unknown.

This TCR derives from a man younger than 30 who had mild COVID-19 (a few samples of this study predate the infection). Cell type and time point are not known. The rearrangement uses TRBV12-3 or TRBV12-4 and TRBJ2-6; D is unclear. Sequencing used PBMCs or a T cell subset sorted from them (not recorded which). The CDR3 coding sequence is TGTGCCAGCAGTCTCCTCTCCTCTGGGGCCAACGTCCTGACTTTC. Translated, it gives CASSLLSSGANVLTF.